Listed below are T cell receptor beta chains from one sample, sequenced in a study of naive and memory T cell subsets. TCRdb reprocessed the UMI-ligation and nested PCR reads with MiXCR, giving one entry per CDR3 protein. The sample lists over 110,000 distinct CDR3 sequences; approximately 21% were seen once. The sample consisted of naive CD8+ T cells from blood. The receptor source for this set is a human donor in good health. Both conserved end residues are part of each CDR3. A D gene is named only where the DNA matches it firmly. Expanded clones get a size class; other rows say once, few or many, or leave the size out.

size	D	V	J	CDR3	DNA
NA	TRBD2	TRBV20-1	TRBJ2-3	CSWRLADTTDTQYF	TGCAGTTGGAGACTAGCGGACACCACAGATACGCAGTATTTT
NA	NA	TRBV13	TRBJ2-7	CASSFGASYEQYF	TGTGCCAGCAGCTTCGGAGCTTCCTACGAGCAGTACTTC
few	NA	TRBV7-9	TRBJ2-1	CASSFGWTDSYNEQFF	TGTGCCAGCAGCTTTGGGTGGACTGACTCCTACAATGAGCAGTTCTTC
few	NA	TRBV7-9	TRBJ2-1	CASSPLVGNEQFF	TGTGCCAGCAGCCCCCTCGTAGGGAATGAGCAGTTCTTC
few	NA	TRBV2	TRBJ2-4	CATLYPHSGLAKNIQYF	TGTGCCACCTTGTACCCCCACAGTGGTCTAGCCAAAAACATTCAGTACTTC
few	NA	TRBV11-1	TRBJ2-7	CASSPGRQWGYEQYF	TGTGCCAGCAGCCCCGGTCGCCAATGGGGTTACGAGCAGTACTTC
NA	NA	TRBV5-6	TRBJ2-7	CASSPPRGEQYF	TGTGCCAGCAGCCCCCCCAGGGGCGAGCAGTACTTC
NA	NA	TRBV20-1	TRBJ2-1	CSASPHNEQFF	TGCAGTGCTAGCCCTCACAATGAGCAGTTCTTC
NA	TRBD1	TRBV3-1	TRBJ1-1	CASSQEGQGMNTEAFF	TGTGCCAGCAGCCAAGAGGGACAGGGTATGAACACTGAAGCTTTCTTT
NA	NA	TRBV29-1	TRBJ2-1	CSHMAGSREQFF	TGCAGTCACATGGCGGGATCCCGTGAGCAGTTCTTC
few	TRBD2	TRBV7-6	TRBJ2-1	CASSLLAGKDEQFF	TGTGCCAGCAGCTTGCTAGCGGGAAAGGATGAGCAGTTCTTC
NA	NA	TRBV10-3	TRBJ2-5	CAISDGGSGESYQETQYF	TGTGCCATCAGTGATGGAGGATCGGGAGAGAGTTATCAAGAGACCCAGTACTTC
NA	NA	TRBV4-1	TRBJ2-7	CASSQDHPVDGLIEQYF	TGCGCCAGCAGCCAAGACCACCCCGTCGACGGGCTCATCGAGCAGTACTTC
few	NA	TRBV11-2	TRBJ2-1	CASIPADGEDNEQFF	TGTGCCAGCATCCCTGCGGACGGGGAGGACAATGAGCAGTTCTTC
NA	NA	TRBV6-4	TRBJ2-3	CASTRRRVGKTDTQYF	TGTGCCAGCACCCGCCGGAGGGTTGGTAAAACAGATACGCAGTATTTT
NA	NA	TRBV4-2	TRBJ1-2	CASSQEALNYGYTF	TGTGCCAGCAGCCAAGAGGCGTTGAACTATGGCTACACCTTC
few	NA	TRBV11-2	TRBJ1-5	CASSLDPGQPQHF	TGTGCCAGCAGCTTAGATCCGGGGCAGCCCCAGCATTTT
NA	TRBD1	TRBV13	TRBJ1-1	CASSLDRGLILGAEAFF	TGTGCCAGCAGCTTAGACAGGGGGCTGATCTTGGGGGCTGAAGCTTTCTTT
NA	NA	TRBV7-8	TRBJ1-6	CASRPEGIGSYNSPLHF	TGTGCCAGCAGACCAGAGGGGATTGGCTCCTATAATTCACCCCTCCACTTT
few	NA	TRBV30	TRBJ1-2	CALDGETYGYTF	TGTGCCTTGGATGGAGAGACCTATGGCTACACCTTC